The 28 T cell receptor beta chains listed next were all sequenced from one sample in a study of blood T cell repertoires in COVID-19. Sequencing was performed with immunoSEQ multiplex PCR; in TCRdb, only in-frame clones are kept and a portion is missing. Among 150,000 to 200,000 clones listed, approximately 87% were seen once. The specimen was peripheral blood. The receptors stem from a woman aged 70 to 79 with COVID-19, enrolled during active disease.

The rearrangement uses TRBV4-1 and TRBJ1-3; D unresolved. This CDR3 region has 16 residues. Germline CDR1 MGHRA, CDR2 YSYEKL. The germline V and J ends were trimmed by 0 bases and 11 bases, with 20 bases remaining between them. The CDR3 protein is CASSQEVTADYAPIYF. For the CDR3, the DNA is TGCGCCAGCAGCCAAGAGGTAACAGCCGATTATGCTCCCATATATTTT.

The chain joins TRBV10-3 to TRBJ1-4; D gene unclear. Germline CDR1 and CDR2: ENHRY and SYGVKD. Trimming removed 10 bases from V and 5 bases from J, with 14 bases in between. This CDR3 has 13 amino acids. In nucleotides, the CDR3 is TGTGCCACTCAGGTCAGATCCAATGAAAAACTGTTTTTT. Translated: CATQVRSNEKLFF.

The J gene is TRBJ1-3, the V gene TRBV3-1 (or the pseudogene TRBV3-2); D remains ambiguous. From germline, CDR1 is LGHDT and CDR2 YNNKEL (reference sequence). The V end was cut by 0 bases, the J end by 1 base, with 10 bases between. The CDR3 has 16 amino acids. The CDR3 nucleotides read TGTGCCAGCAGCCAAGATCCCCCCAATTCTGGAAACACCATATATTTT. Translation gives CASSQDPPNSGNTIYF.

The V and J genes are TRBV12-3 or TRBV12-4 and TRBJ1-2, with TRBD1 matching over 9 bases. V shed 4 bases and J 4 bases; nucleotides not matched to a gene: 1. The CDR3 sequence is 13 residues long. CDR3 region: CASSWGQGYGYTF. CDR3 nucleotides: TGTGCCAGCAGTTGGGGACAGGGCTATGGCTACACCTTC.

As to this clone: The junction and the germline gene differ at one end; a read error may be behind it. V usage is TRBV7-9 and J usage is TRBJ1-4, with 9 bases aligning to TRBD1. The CDR3 loop spans 15 amino acids. CDR1 is SEHNR and CDR2 is FQNEAQ in the germline V gene (reference sequence). The CDR3 bases are TGTGCCAGCCGCTTTACCGGACAGGGGCATGAAAAACTGTTTTTT. It encodes CASRFTGQGHEKLFF.

In this sample, this clone turned up once. The genes are TRBV5-1 and TRBJ1-1, with TRBD1 matching 10 bases. The CDR3 sequence is 15 residues long. Germline values: CDR1 SGHRS, CDR2 YFSETQ. The trim removed 1 base at V and 5 bases at J, leaving 5 bases unmatched. The CDR3, as DNA: TGCGCCAGCAGCTTGTTGGGACAGGGGAGTACTGAAGCTTTCTTT. Translated, it gives CASSLLGQGSTEAFF. Supplemented by reference TRBV5-1 and TRBJ1-1, the full variable domain reads KAGVTQTPRYLIKTRGQQVTLSCSPISGHRSVSWYQQTPGQGLQFLFEYFSETQRNKGNFPGRFSGRQFSNSRSEMNVSTLELGDSALYLCASSLLGQGSTEAFFGQGTRLTVV.

In nucleotides, the CDR3 is TGCGCCAGCAGCTCACAAACAGGGGGCGCGGGCACTGAAGCTTTCTTT. Translation gives CASSSQTGGAGTEAFF. The V call is TRBV5-1, the J call TRBJ1-1; 9 bases map to TRBD1. The CDR3 spans 16 residues. Trimming removed 3 bases from V and 4 bases from J; junction bases left unmatched: 10. Germline V gene lookup returns CDR1 SGHRS and CDR2 YFSETQ.

This chain joins TRBV5-1 and TRBJ1-1, with TRBD1 matching over 10 bases. Unmatched junction bases numbered 5, after V lost 2 bases and J lost 1 base. The CDR3 spans 16 residues. Germline V gene sequence: CDR1 SGHRS, CDR2 YFSETQ. The CDR3 nucleotides are TGCGCCAGCAGCTTACCCGGGACAGGGGCGAACACTGAAGCTTTCTTT. Translated, it gives CASSLPGTGANTEAFF.

With regard to this clone: Other DNA sequences in this specimen translate into the identical CDR3. The chain couples TRBV5-5 to TRBJ2-1; 10 nucleotides agree with TRBD2. The CDR3 consists of 15 residues. Germline CDR1 SGHKS, CDR2 YYEKEE (reference sequence). V lost 0 bases and J lost 4; bases outside the gene matches: 1. CDR3 in DNA: TGTGCCAGCAGCTTGGTACTAGCGGGGTACAATGAGCAGTTCTTC. It codes for CASSLVLAGYNEQFF.

The chain combines TRBV18 with TRBJ1-1, with TRBD1 matching over 10 bases. J lost 3 bases, V lost 1 base, and 2 bases had no gene match. The CDR3 extends over 15 amino acids. Germline V gene sequence: CDR1 KGHSH, CDR2 LQKENI. The CDR3 nucleotides read TGTGCCAGCTCACCACGGACAGGGGGGGACACTGAAGCTTTCTTT. This translates into CASSPRTGGDTEAFF.

V usage is TRBV5-6 and J usage is TRBJ2-1, with 10 bases lining up with TRBD2. Per germline, CDR1 SGHDT and CDR2 YYEEEE. The junction had 3 bases not matched to a gene; V was cut back by 4 bases and J by 2 bases. The CDR3 length is 15 residues. Here the CDR3 DNA reads TGTGCCAGCAGCCTTAGCGGGGGGCCCTACAATGAGCAGTTCTTC. Translation: CASSLSGGPYNEQFF. Full variable domain (rest looked up from reference TRBV5-6 and TRBJ2-1): DAGVTQSPTHLIKTRGQQVTLRCSPKSGHDTVSWYQQALGQGPQFIFQYYEEEERQRGNFPDRFSGHQFPNYSSELNVNALLLGDSALYLCASSLSGGPYNEQFFGPGTRLTVL.

Here the CDR3 reads CASSLGLALMEETQYF. In DNA, the CDR3 is TGCGCCAGCAGCTTGGGGCTAGCGCTGATGGAAGAGACCCAGTACTTC. The chain combines TRBV5-1 with TRBJ2-5, with D maybe TRBD2 (6 bases). The CDR3 totals 16 residues. The germline gives CDR1 SGHRS, CDR2 YFSETQ. V shed 0 bases and J shed 3 bases, with 15 bases lying between them.

The sample holds a few counts of this clone. This CDR3 reads CASSQDLDSSYEQYF. CDR3 coding DNA: TGTGCCAGCAGCCAAGATCTGGACAGTTCCTACGAGCAGTACTTC. V gene TRBV4-2 combines with J gene TRBJ2-7; D possibly corresponds to TRBD1 (6 bases). This CDR3 comprises 15 residues. Looked up from germline, CDR1 is LGHNA and CDR2 is YNFKEQ. V lost 0 bases and J 1 base, leaving 10 bases between the germline ends.

V and J are TRBV2 and TRBJ1-2; 8 nucleotides match TRBD1. This CDR3 is 12 amino acids long. Germline CDR1 and CDR2: SNHLY and FYNNEI. After removal of 8 bases from V and 4 bases from J, the junction contained 3 bases not matched to a gene. The CDR3 is CASPTGAYGYTF. DNA for the CDR3: TGTGCCAGCCCGACAGGGGCCTATGGCTACACCTTC.

This clone was counted a single time. This rearrangement joins TRBV19 to TRBJ1-4, with a tentative D call TRBD1 (5 bases). Germline V gene lookup returns CDR1 LNHDA and CDR2 SQIVND (reference sequence). With 5 bases removed from V and 2 bases from J, the gap between germline ends came to 15 bases. The CDR3 covers 16 residues. The CDR3 nucleotides are TGTGCCAGTAGTCGCAGGGCCGAGAGGACTAATGAAAAACTGTTTTTT. It codes for CASSRRAERTNEKLFF.

The chain links TRBV24-1 to TRBJ1-1; 8 bases line up with TRBD1. CDR3 length: 15 residues. J was trimmed by 4 bases and V by 9 bases; bases with no gene match: 12. From germline, CDR1 is KGHDR and CDR2 SFDVKD. The CDR3 reads CATLGYRGSGTEAFF. The CDR3 bases are TGTGCCACCCTCGGGTACAGGGGGTCCGGCACTGAAGCTTTCTTT.

CDR3 DNA sequence: TGTGCCAGCAGCACGTCAGGATCGAATACGCAGTATTTT. Translated, it gives CASSTSGSNTQYF. The rearrangement uses TRBV5-4 and TRBJ2-3, with D hard to call. The CDR3 length is 13 residues. The V gene lost 4 bases and the J gene lost 7 bases, with 13 bases spanning the gap. The germline CDR1 and CDR2 sequences are SGHNT and YYREEE (reference sequence).

This chain links TRBV7-9 with TRBJ2-3, with 10 bases lining up with TRBD2. The CDR3 extends over 15 amino acids. The germline gives CDR1 SEHNR, CDR2 FQNEAQ (reference sequence). J gave up 6 bases and V 2 bases, and 5 bases lay outside the gene matches. The CDR3 reads CASSLLAGEGDTQYF. CDR3 DNA sequence: TGTGCCAGCAGCTTACTAGCGGGGGAGGGGGATACGCAGTATTTT.

V is TRBV10-2 and J is TRBJ1-1, with D possibly being TRBD1 (6 bases). The CDR3 is 14 amino acids. Germline CDR1 and CDR2: WSHSY and SAAADI. V lost 7 bases and J lost 4, with 16 bases in between. CDR3 protein: CASKWATGITEAFF. The CDR3 coding sequence is TGCGCCAGCAAATGGGCTACAGGGATCACTGAAGCTTTCTTT.

This sequence joins TRBV3-1 (or the pseudogene TRBV3-2) and TRBJ2-1, with 12 positions matching TRBD1. Germline V gene lookup returns CDR1 LGHDT and CDR2 YNNKEL (reference sequence). V gave up 3 bases and J gave up 9 bases; unmatched junction bases: 9. This CDR3 spans 16 amino acids. CDR3 nucleotide sequence: TGTGCCAGCAGCCAGATCCGGGACAGGGGGCGCGGTGAGCAGTTCTTC. It is translated as CASSQIRDRGRGEQFF.

The chain has TRBV30 and TRBJ1-6; D gene unclear. The CDR3 sequence is 15 residues long. Germline V gene lookup returns CDR1 GTSNPN and CDR2 SVGIG (reference sequence). Trimming took off 4 bases at V and 1 base at J, with 11 bases between the two ends. The CDR3 DNA sequence: TGTGCCTGGAACTCCGAGGGATCCTATAATTCACCCCTCCACTTT. Translating it yields CAWNSEGSYNSPLHF.

This sequence joins TRBV28 and TRBJ1-3; D may be TRBD1 (6 bases). V shed 6 bases and J shed 2 bases, with 11 bases lying between them. Per the germline V gene, CDR1 is MDHEN and CDR2 is SYDVKM. The CDR3 length is 14 residues. CDR3 sequence reads: CASRGGLAGNTIYF. CDR3 in DNA: TGTGCCAGCAGGGGGGGGCTAGCTGGAAACACCATATATTTT.

This chain links TRBV5-1 with TRBJ2-1; no definite D call. Germline-derived CDR1 and CDR2 are SGHRS and YFSETQ. Between the trimmed V and J ends, which lost 6 bases and 2 bases, there was a span of 15 bases. The CDR3 is made up of 15 amino acids. The CDR3 nucleotides are TGCGCCAGCACCTGGTCAAGCCCAACCTACAATGAGCAGTTCTTC. It specifies CASTWSSPTYNEQFF.

To note about this clone: Here the CDR3 omits its conserved ending phenylalanine or tryptophan, so a read error is the likely source. The rearrangement links TRBV29-1 to TRBJ1-2, with D unresolved. CDR3 length: 11 amino acids. Deletions cut 1 base from V and 2 bases from J, with 2 bases between. Germline values: CDR1 SQVTM, CDR2 ANQGSEA. CDR3 in DNA: TGCAGCGTTGAAGTCAACTATGGCTACACCCTC. It translates to CSVEVNYGYTL.

This clone appeared a few times. V gene TRBV29-1 combines with J gene TRBJ1-1; D uncertain. CDR1 and CDR2 (germline): SQVTM, ANQGSEA. V lost 2 bases, J lost 2 bases, and 9 bases lay in between. The CDR3 length is 13 residues. CDR3 bases: TGCAGCGTTGAAAGATCCAGAAACACTGAAGCTTTCTTT. As protein: CSVERSRNTEAFF.

V and J are TRBV19 and TRBJ2-7; 7 bases agree with TRBD1. The germline gives CDR1 LNHDA, CDR2 SQIVND (reference sequence). The CDR3 sequence is 14 residues long. With 4 bases clipped from V and 3 bases from J, the junction kept 6 bases outside the gene matches. The CDR3 sequence is CASSNGDSRYEQYF. As DNA, the CDR3 is TGTGCCAGTAGTAATGGGGACAGCCGCTACGAGCAGTACTTC. Complete variable domain (other parts from reference TRBV19 and TRBJ2-7): DGGITQSPKYLFRKEGQNVTLSCEQNLNHDAMYWYRQDPGQGLRLIYYSQIVNDFQKGDIAEGYSVSREKKESFPLTVTSAQKNPTAFYLCASSNGDSRYEQYFGPGTRLTVT.

The rearrangement links TRBV19 to TRBJ2-7; 10 nucleotides align to TRBD1. The CDR3 covers 14 residues. The junction had 4 bases not matched to a gene; V was cut back by 5 bases and J by 3 bases. Germline CDR1 LNHDA, CDR2 SQIVND (reference sequence). CDR3 in DNA: TGTGCCAGTAGTTACGGGACAGGGGACTACGAGCAGTACTTC. Translating gives CASSYGTGDYEQYF.

This chain connects TRBV5-4 to TRBJ2-7; 9 positions agree with TRBD1. This CDR3 has 15 amino acids. The germline V gene has CDR1 SGHNT and CDR2 YYREEE (reference sequence). Unmatched junction bases numbered 9, after V lost 3 bases and J lost 5 bases. The CDR3 loop is CASSWGTGTSHEQYF. CDR3 coding DNA: TGTGCCAGCAGCTGGGGGACAGGGACATCTCACGAGCAGTACTTC.